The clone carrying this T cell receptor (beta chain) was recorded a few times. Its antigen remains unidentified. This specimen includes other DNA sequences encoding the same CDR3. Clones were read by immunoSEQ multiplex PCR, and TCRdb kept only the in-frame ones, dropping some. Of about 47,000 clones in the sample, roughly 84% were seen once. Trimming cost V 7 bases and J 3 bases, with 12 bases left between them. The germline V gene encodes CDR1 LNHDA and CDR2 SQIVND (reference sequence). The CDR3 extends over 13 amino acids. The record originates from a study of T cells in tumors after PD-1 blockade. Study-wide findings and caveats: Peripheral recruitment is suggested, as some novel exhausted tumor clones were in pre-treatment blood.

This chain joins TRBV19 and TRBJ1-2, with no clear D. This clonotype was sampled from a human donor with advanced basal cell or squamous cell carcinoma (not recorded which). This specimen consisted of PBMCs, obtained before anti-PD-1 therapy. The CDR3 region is CASTPGPYYGYTF. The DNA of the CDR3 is TGTGCCAGTACTCCAGGACCCTACTATGGCTACACCTTC. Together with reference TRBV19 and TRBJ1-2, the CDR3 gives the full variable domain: DGGITQSPKYLFRKEGQNVTLSCEQNLNHDAMYWYRQDPGQGLRLIYYSQIVNDFQKGDIAEGYSVSREKKESFPLTVTSAQKNPTAFYLCASTPGPYYGYTFGSGTRLTVV.